Listed below are T cell receptor beta chains from one sample, sequenced in a study of Ad26.COV2.S vaccination and SARS-CoV-2 variants. Some clones are missing from TCRdb's copy, which holds only in-frame ones; the method was immunoSEQ multiplex PCR. Here the sample spans about 680,000 clones, roughly nine tenths being singletons. The sample here was peripheral blood, taken in a trial of Ad26.COV2.S vaccine versus placebo. These receptor sequences come from a person aged 18-65 years who received the Ad26.COV2.S COVID-19 vaccine or a placebo. Both conserved end residues are part of each CDR3. The order of the fields is J gene, CDR3 length, clone size, V gene, D gene, CDR3 protein, CDR3 DNA. The D gene is left open where the match is weak. Some rows have no size entry. The others give once, few or many, or a class for an expanded clone.

J gene: TRBJ1-2
CDR3 length: 14
clone size: .
V gene: TRBV27
D gene: .
CDR3 protein: CASSLPGQLYGYTF
CDR3 DNA: TGTGCCAGCAGTTTACCAGGACAGCTCTATGGCTACACCTTC

J gene: TRBJ1-4
CDR3 length: 18
clone size: .
V gene: TRBV6-6
D gene: TRBD1
CDR3 protein: CASSLIPSSGTAREKLFF
CDR3 DNA: TGTGCCAGCAGTCTCATCCCCTCTTCCGGGACAGCGAGGGAAAAACTGTTTTTT

J gene: TRBJ2-5
CDR3 length: 15
clone size: .
V gene: TRBV5-4
D gene: TRBD2
CDR3 protein: CASTPGLAGVETQYF
CDR3 DNA: TGTGCCAGCACCCCGGGACTAGCGGGAGTGGAGACCCAGTACTTC

J gene: TRBJ2-1
CDR3 length: 16
clone size: .
V gene: TRBV7-6
D gene: .
CDR3 protein: CASSPIGQGGRNEQFF
CDR3 DNA: TGTGCCAGCAGCCCTATCGGACAGGGAGGGCGTAATGAGCAGTTCTTC

J gene: TRBJ1-6
CDR3 length: 15
clone size: .
V gene: TRBV27
D gene: TRBD1
CDR3 protein: CASSLSGQGLTPLHF
CDR3 DNA: TGTGCCAGCAGTTTATCGGGACAGGGCTTGACACCCCTCCACTTT

J gene: TRBJ2-5
CDR3 length: 15
clone size: .
V gene: TRBV6-2/TRBV6-3
D gene: .
CDR3 protein: CASSYWAPGEETQYF
CDR3 DNA: TGTGCCAGCAGTTACTGGGCCCCGGGGGAGGAGACCCAGTACTTC

J gene: TRBJ1-2
CDR3 length: 13
clone size: few
V gene: TRBV4-2
D gene: .
CDR3 protein: CASSLPNGDGYTF
CDR3 DNA: TGTGCCAGCAGCCTACCCAACGGAGATGGCTACACCTTC

J gene: TRBJ2-2
CDR3 length: 16
clone size: .
V gene: TRBV5-4
D gene: .
CDR3 protein: CASSFFDRRITGELFF
CDR3 DNA: TGTGCCAGCAGCTTCTTTGACAGGAGAATTACCGGGGAGCTGTTTTTT

J gene: TRBJ1-3
CDR3 length: 15
clone size: .
V gene: TRBV10-3
D gene: .
CDR3 protein: CAISGGGEDLGTIYF
CDR3 DNA: TGTGCCATCTCAGGAGGGGGAGAGGATCTGGGCACCATATATTTT

J gene: TRBJ2-1
CDR3 length: 14
clone size: .
V gene: TRBV14
D gene: .
CDR3 protein: CASSQGLARAGQFF
CDR3 DNA: TGTGCCAGCAGCCAAGGTCTAGCGAGAGCCGGGCAGTTCTTC

J gene: TRBJ2-1
CDR3 length: 14
clone size: once
V gene: TRBV6-5
D gene: TRBD2
CDR3 protein: CASSYVAGGFEQFF
CDR3 DNA: TGTGCCAGCAGTTACGTAGCGGGCGGGTTTGAGCAGTTCTTC

J gene: TRBJ2-3
CDR3 length: 13
clone size: .
V gene: TRBV29-1
D gene: TRBD1
CDR3 protein: CSVRTGGRDTQYF
CDR3 DNA: TGCAGCGTGAGGACAGGTGGCAGGGATACGCAGTATTTT

J gene: TRBJ2-5
CDR3 length: 13
clone size: .
V gene: TRBV12-3/TRBV12-4
D gene: .
CDR3 protein: CASSLGAPETQYF
CDR3 DNA: TGTGCCAGCAGTTTAGGGGCTCCAGAGACCCAGTACTTC

J gene: TRBJ2-7
CDR3 length: 15
clone size: few
V gene: TRBV7-6
D gene: .
CDR3 protein: CASSLFDGEVYEQYF
CDR3 DNA: TGTGCCAGCAGCTTATTCGACGGGGAGGTCTACGAGCAGTACTTC

J gene: TRBJ2-7
CDR3 length: 15
clone size: .
V gene: TRBV7-6
D gene: .
CDR3 protein: CASSLGQGLSYEQYF
CDR3 DNA: TGTGCCAGCAGCTTAGGGCAGGGGTTATCCTACGAGCAGTACTTC

J gene: TRBJ1-5
CDR3 length: 13
clone size: .
V gene: TRBV6-6
D gene: TRBD1
CDR3 protein: CAGATGGGQPQHF
CDR3 DNA: TGTGCCGGAGCCACAGGGGGCGGTCAGCCCCAGCATTTT

J gene: TRBJ1-1
CDR3 length: 12
clone size: .
V gene: TRBV24-1
D gene: .
CDR3 protein: CATISGVPEAFF
CDR3 DNA: TGTGCCACCATTTCAGGGGTCCCTGAAGCTTTCTTT

J gene: TRBJ1-1
CDR3 length: 16
clone size: .
V gene: TRBV14
D gene: .
CDR3 protein: CASSQSTRAMNTEAFF
CDR3 DNA: TGTGCCAGCAGCCAAAGTACCCGTGCCATGAACACTGAAGCTTTCTTT

J gene: TRBJ2-2
CDR3 length: 13
clone size: once
V gene: TRBV13
D gene: .
CDR3 protein: CASSLGLAGELFF
CDR3 DNA: TGTGCCAGCAGCTTAGGGTTAGCCGGGGAGCTGTTTTTT

J gene: TRBJ2-7
CDR3 length: 11
clone size: .
V gene: TRBV20-1
D gene: .
CDR3 protein: CSARGAYEQYF
CDR3 DNA: TGCAGTGCTAGAGGGGCATACGAGCAGTACTTC

J gene: TRBJ1-2
CDR3 length: 14
clone size: .
V gene: TRBV18
D gene: .
CDR3 protein: CASSSTTAYYGYTF
CDR3 DNA: TGTGCCAGCTCATCCACGACAGCCTACTATGGCTACACCTTC

J gene: TRBJ2-7
CDR3 length: 15
clone size: once
V gene: TRBV7-9
D gene: .
CDR3 protein: CASSKKGTSPYEQYF
CDR3 DNA: TGTGCCAGCAGCAAAAAAGGGACCTCACCCTACGAGCAGTACTTC

J gene: TRBJ2-7
CDR3 length: 15
clone size: .
V gene: TRBV9
D gene: TRBD1
CDR3 protein: CASSVGQGRSYEQYF
CDR3 DNA: TGTGCCAGCAGCGTAGGACAGGGCCGGTCCTACGAGCAGTACTTC

J gene: TRBJ1-5
CDR3 length: 18
clone size: .
V gene: TRBV9
D gene: .
CDR3 protein: CASSVVRGGAYSNQPQHF
CDR3 DNA: TGTGCCAGCAGCGTAGTTAGGGGGGGAGCTTATAGCAATCAGCCCCAGCATTTT